The 11 T cell receptor beta chains below all came from one sample that was sequenced in a study of T cell responses to AZD1222 COVID-19 vaccine. The repertoire was sequenced with immunoSEQ multiplex PCR; TCRdb's copy has only in-frame clones and lacks some. The repertoire holds approximately 92,000 clones, around 84% seen once, with 9.5% to 13% in the top ten. The sample here was peripheral blood, taken on day 0 of AZD1222 vaccination. These receptors were obtained from an adult in good health.

This clone was seen more than once but under ten times. The chain carries TRBV3-1 (or the pseudogene TRBV3-2) and TRBJ1-4, with 7 bases fitting TRBD1. Germline CDR1 LGHDT, CDR2 YNNKEL (reference sequence). CDR3 length equals 14 residues. J lost 3 bases, V lost 4 bases, and 2 bases had no gene match. This chain's CDR3 is CASSLGTANEKLFF. In DNA, the CDR3 is TGTGCCAGCAGCCTTGGGACAGCTAATGAAAAACTGTTTTTT.

This chain links TRBV28 with TRBJ2-7; 9 bases are a match to TRBD2. J was trimmed by 2 bases and V by 7 bases; bases with no gene match: 3. Germline values: CDR1 MDHEN, CDR2 SYDVKM. This CDR3 comprises 13 residues. For the CDR3, the DNA is TGTGCCAGCACGACTAGCGGAACCTACGAGCAGTACTTC. Translated: CASTTSGTYEQYF.

This chain uses TRBV5-8 with TRBJ1-1; the D gene is possibly TRBD1 (6 bases). The germline V and J ends were trimmed by 0 bases and 3 bases, with 12 bases remaining between them. The germline V gene encodes CDR1 SGHTS and CDR2 YDEGEE. The CDR3 length is 15 residues. The CDR3 DNA is TGTGCCAGCAGCTTGGTCTGGGGGCGGGACACTGAAGCTTTCTTT. This gives the protein CASSLVWGRDTEAFF.

As DNA, the CDR3 is TGTGCCAGCAGCCCCCTTAGCGTTGCAATCACAGATACGCAGTATTTT. Protein sequence: CASSPLSVAITDTQYF. The chain links TRBV11-2 to TRBJ2-3, with D tentatively TRBD2 (5 bases). Germline loops: CDR1 SGHAT, CDR2 FQNNGV. CDR3 length equals 16 residues. The V and J ends lost 5 bases and 2 bases respectively, with 17 bases between them.

CDR3 loop: CASSQERRNYGYTF. DNA for the CDR3: TGTGCCAGCAGCCAAGAGCGGAGGAATTATGGCTACACCTTC. The J gene is TRBJ1-2, the V gene TRBV14; D is undetermined. Germline V gene lookup returns CDR1 SGHDN and CDR2 FVKESK. Trimming left V 0 bases short and J 5 bases short, with 10 bases between. The CDR3 sequence is 14 residues long.

The chain combines TRBV30 with TRBJ1-1; D may be TRBD1 (5 bases). CDR3 length: 14 amino acids. Trimming took off 4 bases at V and 1 base at J, with 13 bases between the two ends. Germline V gene data show CDR1 as GTSNPN and CDR2 as SVGIG (reference sequence). CDR3 loop: CAWILPGQNTEAFF. CDR3 sequence (DNA): TGTGCCTGGATTCTCCCAGGGCAGAACACTGAAGCTTTCTTT. The variable domain in full, completed from reference TRBV30 and TRBJ1-1, reads SQTIHQWPATLVQPVGSPLSLECTVEGTSNPNLYWYRQAAGRGLQLLFYSVGIGQISSEVPQNLSASRPQDRQFILSSKKLLLSDSGFYLCAWILPGQNTEAFFGQGTRLTVV.

This rearrangement joins TRBV12-5 to TRBJ1-5; the D gene is possibly TRBD1 (5 bases). V lost 7 bases to trimming and J lost 3 bases, with 16 bases between them. Germline V gene sequence: CDR1 LGHNT, CDR2 FRNRAP. This CDR3 is 15 amino acids long. CDR3 loop: CASALTGQVNQPQHF. CDR3 coding DNA: TGTGCTAGTGCCCTGACGGGGCAGGTCAATCAGCCCCAGCATTTT.

The rearrangement links TRBV11-2 to TRBJ1-1, with D tentatively TRBD1 (6 bases). CDR1 is SGHAT, CDR2 FQNNGV, per germline. Trimming cost V 4 bases and J 0 bases, with 12 bases left between them. This CDR3 region has 15 residues. CDR3 in amino acids: CASSSQGPMNTEAFF. The CDR3 coding sequence is TGTGCCAGCAGCTCACAGGGACCTATGAACACTGAAGCTTTCTTT. Full variable domain (outside the CDR3, taken from reference TRBV11-2 and TRBJ1-1): EAGVAQSPRYKIIEKRQSVAFWCNPISGHATLYWYQQILGQGPKLLIQFQNNGVVDDSQLPKDRFSAERLKGVDSTLKIQPAKLEDSAVYLCASSSQGPMNTEAFFGQGTRLTVV.

The V and J genes are TRBV19 and TRBJ2-7, with D perhaps TRBD1 (6 bases). The V end was cut by 5 bases, the J end by 3 bases, with 11 bases between. CDR1 is LNHDA and CDR2 is SQIVND in the germline V gene (reference sequence). There are 13 residues in the CDR3. CDR3 DNA sequence: TGTGCCAGTAGTCGGGTCAGGGGCTACGAGCAGTACTTC. Protein sequence: CASSRVRGYEQYF.

This chain joins TRBV2 and TRBJ1-2; 10 bases agree with TRBD1. Losses at the gene ends were 7 bases for V and 8 bases for J; bases not matched to a gene: 16. Germline CDR1 SNHLY, CDR2 FYNNEI. The CDR3 has 16 residues. CDR3 sequence reads: CASTPGQGLSPGGYTF. CDR3 DNA: TGTGCCAGCACCCCGGGACAGGGGCTCAGTCCGGGAGGCTACACCTTC.

The chain is built from TRBV27 and TRBJ1-4; 9 positions match TRBD1. Trimming at V came to 6 bases and at J to 7 bases, leaving 6 bases not matched to a gene. Germline CDR1 and CDR2: MNHEY and SMNVEV (reference sequence). CDR3 length equals 14 residues. CDR3 sequence (DNA): TGTGCCAGCAGCCGGGGACAGGGCATTGAAAAACTGTTTTTT. Its translation is CASSRGQGIEKLFF. Variable domain in full (rest from reference TRBV27 and TRBJ1-4): EAQVTQNPRYLITVTGKKLTVTCSQNMNHEYMSWYRQDPGLGLRQIYYSMNVEVTDKGDVPEGYKVSRKEKRNFPLILESPSPNQTSLYFCASSRGQGIEKLFFGSGTQLSVL.